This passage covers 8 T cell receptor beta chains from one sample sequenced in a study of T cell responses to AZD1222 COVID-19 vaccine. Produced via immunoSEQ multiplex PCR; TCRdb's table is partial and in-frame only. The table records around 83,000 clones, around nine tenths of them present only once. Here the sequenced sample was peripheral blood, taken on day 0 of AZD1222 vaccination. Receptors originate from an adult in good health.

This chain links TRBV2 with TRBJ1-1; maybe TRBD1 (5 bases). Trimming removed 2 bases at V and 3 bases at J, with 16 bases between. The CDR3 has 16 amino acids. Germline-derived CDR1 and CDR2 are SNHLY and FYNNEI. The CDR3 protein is CASSENPGFRDTEAFF. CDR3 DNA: TGTGCCAGCAGTGAAAACCCAGGGTTTAGGGACACTGAAGCTTTCTTT.

The CDR3 coding sequence is TGTGCCAGCAGCCGGGAGGCGGGGCGGATGAACACTGAAGCTTTCTTT. Translation gives CASSREAGRMNTEAFF. The chain carries TRBV5-6 and TRBJ1-1; D may be TRBD1 (5 bases). With 4 bases removed from V and 0 bases from J, the gap between germline ends came to 16 bases. The germline gives CDR1 SGHDT, CDR2 YYEEEE. The CDR3 is made up of 16 amino acids.

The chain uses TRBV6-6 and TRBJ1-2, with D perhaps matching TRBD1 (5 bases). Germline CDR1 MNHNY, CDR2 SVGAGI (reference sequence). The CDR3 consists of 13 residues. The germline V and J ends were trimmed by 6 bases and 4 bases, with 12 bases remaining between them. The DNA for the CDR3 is TGTGCCAGCAGCCCGGCCGGGGGCTATGGCTACACCTTC. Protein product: CASSPAGGYGYTF.

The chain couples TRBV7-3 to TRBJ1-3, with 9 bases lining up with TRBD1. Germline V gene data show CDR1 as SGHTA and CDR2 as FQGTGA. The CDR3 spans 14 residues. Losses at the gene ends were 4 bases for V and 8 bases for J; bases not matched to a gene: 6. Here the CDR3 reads CASSSYRDRDTIYF. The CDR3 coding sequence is TGTGCCAGCAGCTCCTATCGGGACAGGGACACCATATATTTT.

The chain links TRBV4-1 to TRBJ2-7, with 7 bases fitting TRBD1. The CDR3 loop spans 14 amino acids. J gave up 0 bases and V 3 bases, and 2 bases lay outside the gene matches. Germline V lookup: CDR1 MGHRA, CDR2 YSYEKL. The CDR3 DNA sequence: TGCGCCAGCAGCCAGGGACAGTACTCCTACGAGCAGTACTTC. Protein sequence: CASSQGQYSYEQYF.

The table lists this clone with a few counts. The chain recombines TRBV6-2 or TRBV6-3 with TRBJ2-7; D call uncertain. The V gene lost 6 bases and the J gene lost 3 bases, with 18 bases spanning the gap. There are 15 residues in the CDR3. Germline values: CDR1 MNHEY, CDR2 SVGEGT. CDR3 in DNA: TGTGCCAGCAGCCCCCCGCCACAGACTCTCTACGAGCAGTACTTC. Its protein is CASSPPPQTLYEQYF.

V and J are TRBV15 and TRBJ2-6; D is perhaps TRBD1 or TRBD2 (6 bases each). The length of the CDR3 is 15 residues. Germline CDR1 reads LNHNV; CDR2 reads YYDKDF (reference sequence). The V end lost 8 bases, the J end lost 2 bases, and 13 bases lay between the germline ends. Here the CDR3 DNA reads TGTGCCACCGGTACAGGGACTGCTGGGGCCAACGTCCTGACTTTC. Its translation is CATGTGTAGANVLTF.

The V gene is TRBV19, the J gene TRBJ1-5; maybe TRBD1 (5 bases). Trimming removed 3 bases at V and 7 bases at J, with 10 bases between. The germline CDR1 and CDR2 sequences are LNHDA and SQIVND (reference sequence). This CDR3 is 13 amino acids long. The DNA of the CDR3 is TGTGCCAGTAGTATTGGGGCTCAACAGCCCCAGCATTTT. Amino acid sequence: CASSIGAQQPQHF.